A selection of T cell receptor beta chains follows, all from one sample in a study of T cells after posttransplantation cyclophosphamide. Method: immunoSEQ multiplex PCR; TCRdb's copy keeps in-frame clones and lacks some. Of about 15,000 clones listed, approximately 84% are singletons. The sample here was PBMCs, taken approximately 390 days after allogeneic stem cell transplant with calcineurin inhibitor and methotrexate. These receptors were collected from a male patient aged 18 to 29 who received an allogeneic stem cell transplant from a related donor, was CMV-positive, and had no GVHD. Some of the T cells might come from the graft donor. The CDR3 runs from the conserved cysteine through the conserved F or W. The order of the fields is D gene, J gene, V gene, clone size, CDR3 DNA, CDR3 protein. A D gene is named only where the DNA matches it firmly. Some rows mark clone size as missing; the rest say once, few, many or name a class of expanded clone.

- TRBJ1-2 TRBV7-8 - TGTGCCAGCAGCCCGGCCCTCCCCCCGGTGGAGAACTATGGCTACACCTTC CASSPALPPVENYGYTF
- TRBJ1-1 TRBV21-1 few TGTGCCAGATCGGACAGGGTCAGCCCTGGGAACACTGAAGCTTTCTTT CARSDRVSPGNTEAFF
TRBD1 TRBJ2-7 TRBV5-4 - TGTGCCAGCAACGACAAGCCGGGACAGGATGTCTACGAGCAGTACTTC CASNDKPGQDVYEQYF
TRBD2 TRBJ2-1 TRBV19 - TGTGCCAGTAGTACGGGACTAGTAGCACAAAGCGGTCGTGAGCAGTTCTTC CASSTGLVAQSGREQFF
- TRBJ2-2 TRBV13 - TGTGCCAGCAGCTTATGGCCCGGGGAGCTGTTTTTT CASSLWPGELFF
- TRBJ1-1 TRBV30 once TGTGCCTGGAGTAGGGCAGGGTGGGACACTGAAGCTTTCTTT CAWSRAGWDTEAFF
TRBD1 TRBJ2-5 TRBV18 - TGTGCCAGCTCCCGACAGGGGAAGGAGACCCAGTACTTC CASSRQGKETQYF
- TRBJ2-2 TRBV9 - TGTGCCAGCAGCGTAGGGGGCAGTGGATCCGGGGAGCTGTTTTTT CASSVGGSGSGELFF
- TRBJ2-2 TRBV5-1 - TGCGCCAGCAGCCTAACCCGTAGAGGGAACACCGGGGAGCTGTTTTTT CASSLTRRGNTGELFF
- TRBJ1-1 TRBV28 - TGTGCCAGCAGTTTAGGGGGGGGCGAAACTGAAGCTTTCTTT CASSLGGGETEAFF
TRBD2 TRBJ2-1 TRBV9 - TGTGCCAGCAGCGTAGTGGGAGGGCCTATAGACAGTGAGCAGTTCTTC CASSVVGGPIDSEQFF
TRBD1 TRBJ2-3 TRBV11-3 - TGTGCCAGCAGCCTAGGGACAGGGGCTAGCACAGATACGCAGTATTTT CASSLGTGASTDTQYF
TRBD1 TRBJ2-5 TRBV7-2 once TGTGCCAGCAGACAGGGGCCCCAAGAGACCCAGTACTTC CASRQGPQETQYF
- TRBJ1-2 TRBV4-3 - TGCGCCAGCAGCCAAGATCCGAAAGGGGACTATTATGGCTACACCTTC CASSQDPKGDYYGYTF
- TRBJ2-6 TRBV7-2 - TGTGCCAGCAGCTCGGGGGAAGGAGGGGCCAACGTCCTGACTTTC CASSSGEGGANVLTF
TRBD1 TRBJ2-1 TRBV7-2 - TGTGCCAGCAGCTTAGTGCGGGACAGGGTAAATGAGCAGTTCTTC CASSLVRDRVNEQFF
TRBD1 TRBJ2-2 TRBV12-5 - TGTGCTAGTGGTTTGGACGGGACAGGGATTCGGAGGGAGCTGTTTTTT CASGLDGTGIRRELFF
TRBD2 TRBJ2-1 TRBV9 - TGTGCCAGCAGCGGCCGAGGGGGGGACAGCGGGACTAGCAGAAGCTCCTACAGTGAGCAGTTCTTC CASSGRGGDSGTSRSSYSEQFF
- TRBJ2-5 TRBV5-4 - TGTGCCACCAGGGGGGGCGGGAGACCCCAAGAGACCCAGTACTTC CATRGGGRPQETQYF
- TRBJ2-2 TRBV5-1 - TGCGCCAGCAGATTACTACAGGGCCACACCGGGGAGCTGTTTTTT CASRLLQGHTGELFF
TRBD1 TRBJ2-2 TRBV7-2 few TGTGCCAGCAGCCCATCACAGGGGGCGGGGGGGGAGCTGTTTTTT CASSPSQGAGGELFF
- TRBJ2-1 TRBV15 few TGTGCCACCAGCAGAGATGGCGGGAACAATGAGCAGTTCTTC CATSRDGGNNEQFF
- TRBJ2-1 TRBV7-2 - TGTGCCAGCAGCTTAGACTTGGGGGGAGAGCAGTTCTTC CASSLDLGGEQFF
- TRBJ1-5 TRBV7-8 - TGTGCCAGCAGCACTAGATCTCCCGCCGCACGGGGTCAGCCCCAGCATTTT CASSTRSPAARGQPQHF
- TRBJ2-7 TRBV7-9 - TGTGCCAGCAGCTTCAGGGGTGCACTACCCTACGAGCAGTACTTC CASSFRGALPYEQYF
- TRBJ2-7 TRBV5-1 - TGCGCCAGCAGCTTGACAGGTCCCTACGAGCAGTACTTC CASSLTGPYEQYF
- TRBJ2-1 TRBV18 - TGTGCCAGCTCACCACGGGGCACAGAGTACAATGAGCAGTTCTTC CASSPRGTEYNEQFF
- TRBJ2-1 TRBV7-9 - TGTGCCAGCAGTACCCGGGAGTCGCCGGACCGGCTCCGTGAGCAGTTCTTC CASSTRESPDRLREQFF
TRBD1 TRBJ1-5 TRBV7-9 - TGTGCCAGCAGCCGAGGGACCGGGACAGGGGGAAATCAGCCCCAGCATTTT CASSRGTGTGGNQPQHF
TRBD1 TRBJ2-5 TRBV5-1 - TGCGCCAGCAGCTTGAGGACAGGGGGCTTTAGCGGGCCCGGGGAGACCCAGTACTTC CASSLRTGGFSGPGETQYF
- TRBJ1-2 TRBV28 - TGTGCCAGCAGTTCGACCGCGGATGGCTACACCTTC CASSSTADGYTF
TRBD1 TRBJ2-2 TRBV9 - TGTGCCAGCAGCGCCGGGACAGCTACCGGGGAGCTGTTTTTT CASSAGTATGELFF
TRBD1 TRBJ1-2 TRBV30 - TGTGCCTGGACCTGGGACAGGTTCTCCTATGGCTACACCTTC CAWTWDRFSYGYTF